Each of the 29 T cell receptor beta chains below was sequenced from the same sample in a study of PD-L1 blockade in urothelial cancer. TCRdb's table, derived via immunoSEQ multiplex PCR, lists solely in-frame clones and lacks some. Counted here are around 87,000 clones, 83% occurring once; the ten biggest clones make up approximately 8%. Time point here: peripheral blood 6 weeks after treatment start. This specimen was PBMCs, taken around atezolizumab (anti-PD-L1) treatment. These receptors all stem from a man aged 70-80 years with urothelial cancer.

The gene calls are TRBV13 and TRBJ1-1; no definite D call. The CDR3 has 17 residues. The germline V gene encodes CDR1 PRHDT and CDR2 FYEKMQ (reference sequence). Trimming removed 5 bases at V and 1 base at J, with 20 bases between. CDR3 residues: CASSPPLIGNRNTEAFF. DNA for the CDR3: TGTGCCAGCAGCCCACCTTTAATCGGGAATCGGAACACTGAAGCTTTCTTT.

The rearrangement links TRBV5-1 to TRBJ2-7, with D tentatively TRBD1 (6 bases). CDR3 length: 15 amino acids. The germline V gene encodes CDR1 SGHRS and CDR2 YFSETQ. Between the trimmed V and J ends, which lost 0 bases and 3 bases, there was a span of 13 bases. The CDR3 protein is CASSLVGTSFYEQYF. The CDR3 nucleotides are TGCGCCAGCAGCTTGGTAGGGACATCCTTCTACGAGCAGTACTTC.

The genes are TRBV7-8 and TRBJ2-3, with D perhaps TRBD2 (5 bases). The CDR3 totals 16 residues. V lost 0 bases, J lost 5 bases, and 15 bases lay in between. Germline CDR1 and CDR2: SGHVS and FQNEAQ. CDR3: CASSLAGAVLEDTQYF. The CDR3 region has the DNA TGTGCCAGCAGCTTAGCCGGAGCGGTGCTTGAAGATACGCAGTATTTT.

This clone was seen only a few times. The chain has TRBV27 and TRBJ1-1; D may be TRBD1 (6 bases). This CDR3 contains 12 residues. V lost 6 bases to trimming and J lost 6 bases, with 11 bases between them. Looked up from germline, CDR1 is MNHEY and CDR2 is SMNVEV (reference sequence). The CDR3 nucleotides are TGTGCCAGCAGCTCCAGGGGATCTGAAGCTTTCTTT. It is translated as CASSSRGSEAFF.

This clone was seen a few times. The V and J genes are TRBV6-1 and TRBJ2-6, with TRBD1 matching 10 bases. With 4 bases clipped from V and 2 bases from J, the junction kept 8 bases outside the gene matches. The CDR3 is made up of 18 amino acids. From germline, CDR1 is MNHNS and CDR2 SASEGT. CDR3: CASSGPGQGIAGANVLTF. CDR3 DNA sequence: TGTGCCAGCAGTGGCCCGGGACAGGGGATTGCTGGGGCCAACGTCCTGACTTTC.

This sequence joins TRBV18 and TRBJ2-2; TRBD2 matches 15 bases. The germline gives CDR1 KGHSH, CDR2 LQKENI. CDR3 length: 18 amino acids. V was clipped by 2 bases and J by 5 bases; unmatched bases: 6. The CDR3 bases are TGTGCCAGCTCACCAAGGACTAGCGGGAGGGCCGTTACCGGGGAGCTGTTTTTT. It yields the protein CASSPRTSGRAVTGELFF.

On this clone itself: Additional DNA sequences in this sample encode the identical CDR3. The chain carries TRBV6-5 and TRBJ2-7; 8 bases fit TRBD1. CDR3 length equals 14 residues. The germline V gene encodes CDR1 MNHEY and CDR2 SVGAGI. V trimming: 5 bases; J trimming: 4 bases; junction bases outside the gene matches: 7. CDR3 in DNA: TGTGCCAGCAGTCCAGGACAGGGAAGATACGAGCAGTACTTC. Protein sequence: CASSPGQGRYEQYF.

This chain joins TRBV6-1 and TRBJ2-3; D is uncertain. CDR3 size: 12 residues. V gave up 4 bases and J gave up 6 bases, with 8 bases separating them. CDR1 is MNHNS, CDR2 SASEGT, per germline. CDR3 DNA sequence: TGTGCCAGCAGTGGAGGAGTGGATACGCAGTATTTT. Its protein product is CASSGGVDTQYF.

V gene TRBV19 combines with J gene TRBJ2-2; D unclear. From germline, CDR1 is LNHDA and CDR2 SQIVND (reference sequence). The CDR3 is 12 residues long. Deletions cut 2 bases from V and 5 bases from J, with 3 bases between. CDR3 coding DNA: TGTGCCAGTAGTATATCTACCGGGGAGCTGTTTTTT. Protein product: CASSISTGELFF.

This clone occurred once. The CDR3 sequence: CASSPWGTEGNEKLFF. The CDR3 coding sequence is TGCGCCAGCAGCCCGTGGGGGACAGAGGGAAATGAAAAACTGTTTTTT. This sequence joins TRBV4-3 and TRBJ1-4, with 7 bases matching TRBD1. Germline V gene data show CDR1 as LGHNA and CDR2 as YSLEER. This CDR3 region has 16 residues. The junction had 10 bases not matched to a gene; V was cut back by 4 bases and J by 5 bases.

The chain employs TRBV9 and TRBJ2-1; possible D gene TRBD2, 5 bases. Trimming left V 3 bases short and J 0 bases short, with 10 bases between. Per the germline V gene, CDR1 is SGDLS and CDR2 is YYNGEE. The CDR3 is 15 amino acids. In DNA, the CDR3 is TGTGCCAGCAGCGCGACGGGGAGCTCCTACAATGAGCAGTTCTTC. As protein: CASSATGSSYNEQFF.

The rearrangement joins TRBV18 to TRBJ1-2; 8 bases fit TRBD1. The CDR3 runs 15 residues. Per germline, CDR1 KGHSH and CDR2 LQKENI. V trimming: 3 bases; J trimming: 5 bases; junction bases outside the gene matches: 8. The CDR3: CASSPGQGASYGYTF. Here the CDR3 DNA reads TGTGCCAGCTCACCGGGGCAGGGGGCGTCTTATGGCTACACCTTC.

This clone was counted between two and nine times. For the CDR3, the DNA is TGTGCCAGCAGCTTGGGGGTTTCCGCGGCTGCTTGGCCCCAGTACTTC. It specifies CASSLGVSAAAWPQYF. The J gene is TRBJ2-5, the V gene TRBV5-5; D is uncertain. The CDR3 runs to 16 residues. Trimming took 0 bases from V and 9 from J, leaving 21 bases between them. Looked up from germline, CDR1 is SGHKS and CDR2 is YYEKEE (reference sequence).

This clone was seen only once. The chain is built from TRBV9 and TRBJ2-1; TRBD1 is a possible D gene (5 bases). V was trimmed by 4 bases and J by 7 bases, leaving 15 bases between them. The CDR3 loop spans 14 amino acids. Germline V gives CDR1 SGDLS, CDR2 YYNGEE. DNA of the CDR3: TGTGCCAGCAGCTTTCGAGACAGCAAAAATGAGCAGTTCTTC. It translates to CASSFRDSKNEQFF.

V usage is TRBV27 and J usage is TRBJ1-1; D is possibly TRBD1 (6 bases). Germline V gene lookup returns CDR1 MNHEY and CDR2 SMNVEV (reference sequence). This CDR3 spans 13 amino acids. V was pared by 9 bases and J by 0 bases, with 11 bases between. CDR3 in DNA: TGTGCCAGTACGGACAGCCTGAACACTGAAGCTTTCTTT. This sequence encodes CASTDSLNTEAFF.

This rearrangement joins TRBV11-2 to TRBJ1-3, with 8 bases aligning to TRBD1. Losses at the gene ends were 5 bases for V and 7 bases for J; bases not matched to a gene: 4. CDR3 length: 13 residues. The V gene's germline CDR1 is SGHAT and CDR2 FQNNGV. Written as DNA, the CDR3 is TGTGCCAGCAGCCGCTACAGGGGGAACACCATATATTTT. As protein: CASSRYRGNTIYF.

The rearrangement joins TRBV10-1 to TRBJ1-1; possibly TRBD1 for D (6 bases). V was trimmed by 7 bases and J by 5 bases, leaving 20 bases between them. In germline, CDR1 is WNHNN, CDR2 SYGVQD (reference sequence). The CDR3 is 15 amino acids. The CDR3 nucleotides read TGCGCCAGCAACCCCCCGACAGGTCTGGGGACTGAAGCTTTCTTT. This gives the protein CASNPPTGLGTEAFF.

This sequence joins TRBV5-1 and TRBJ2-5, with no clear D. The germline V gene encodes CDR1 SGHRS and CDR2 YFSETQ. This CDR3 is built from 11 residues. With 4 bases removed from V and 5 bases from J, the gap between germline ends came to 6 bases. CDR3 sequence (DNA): TGCGCCAGCAGCCAACTGGAGACCCAGTACTTC. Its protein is CASSQLETQYF. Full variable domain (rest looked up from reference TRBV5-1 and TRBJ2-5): KAGVTQTPRYLIKTRGQQVTLSCSPISGHRSVSWYQQTPGQGLQFLFEYFSETQRNKGNFPGRFSGRQFSNSRSEMNVSTLELGDSALYLCASSQLETQYFGPGTRLLVL.

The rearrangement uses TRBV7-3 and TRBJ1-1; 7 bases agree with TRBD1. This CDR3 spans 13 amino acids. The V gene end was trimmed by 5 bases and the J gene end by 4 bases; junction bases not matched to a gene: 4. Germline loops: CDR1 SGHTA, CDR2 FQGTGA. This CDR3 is CASSQTGATEAFF. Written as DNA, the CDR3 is TGTGCCAGCAGCCAAACAGGGGCCACTGAAGCTTTCTTT. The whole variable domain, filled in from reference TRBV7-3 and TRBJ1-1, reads GAGVSQTPSNKVTEKGKYVELRCDPISGHTALYWYRQSLGQGPEFLIYFQGTGAADDSGLPNDRFFAVRPEGSVSTLKIQRTERGDSAVYLCASSQTGATEAFFGQGTRLTVV.

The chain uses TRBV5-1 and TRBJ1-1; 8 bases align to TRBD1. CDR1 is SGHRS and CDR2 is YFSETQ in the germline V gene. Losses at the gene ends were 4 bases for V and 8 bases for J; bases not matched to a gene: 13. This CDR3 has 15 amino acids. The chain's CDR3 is CASSPHGQGASEAFF. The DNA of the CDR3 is TGCGCCAGCAGCCCGCACGGACAGGGCGCTTCAGAAGCTTTCTTT. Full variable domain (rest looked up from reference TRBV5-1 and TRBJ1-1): KAGVTQTPRYLIKTRGQQVTLSCSPISGHRSVSWYQQTPGQGLQFLFEYFSETQRNKGNFPGRFSGRQFSNSRSEMNVSTLELGDSALYLCASSPHGQGASEAFFGQGTRLTVV.

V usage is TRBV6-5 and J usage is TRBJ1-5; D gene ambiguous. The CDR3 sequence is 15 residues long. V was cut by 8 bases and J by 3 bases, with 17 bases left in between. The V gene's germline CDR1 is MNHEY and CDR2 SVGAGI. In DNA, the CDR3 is TGTGCCAGCTTGGCCAGGAAGACTATCAATCAGCCCCAGCATTTT. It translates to CASLARKTINQPQHF.

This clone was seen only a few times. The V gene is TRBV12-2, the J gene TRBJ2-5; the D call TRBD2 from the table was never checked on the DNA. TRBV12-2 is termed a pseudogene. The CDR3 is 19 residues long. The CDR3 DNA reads TGTGCAAGTCGCTTAGAAGGGGGACTAGCGGGGGGACCACAAGAGACCCAGTACTTC. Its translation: CASRLEGGLAGGPQETQYF.

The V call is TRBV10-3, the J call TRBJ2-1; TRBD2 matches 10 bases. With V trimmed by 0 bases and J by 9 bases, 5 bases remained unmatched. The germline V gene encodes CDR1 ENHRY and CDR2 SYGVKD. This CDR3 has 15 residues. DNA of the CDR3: TGTGCCATCAGTGAGTCTGAGCGGGAGGGCCGTGAGCAGTTCTTC. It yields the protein CAISESEREGREQFF.

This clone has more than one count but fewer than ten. The CDR3 region is CASSQEVAQGAFSEKLFF. The CDR3 DNA is TGCGCCAGCAGCCAAGAGGTTGCACAGGGGGCGTTCAGTGAAAAACTGTTTTTT. This chain joins TRBV4-1 and TRBJ1-4, with 9 bases that match TRBD1. The CDR3 consists of 18 residues. Looked up from germline, CDR1 is MGHRA and CDR2 is YSYEKL. V trimming: 0 bases; J trimming: 7 bases; junction bases outside the gene matches: 12.

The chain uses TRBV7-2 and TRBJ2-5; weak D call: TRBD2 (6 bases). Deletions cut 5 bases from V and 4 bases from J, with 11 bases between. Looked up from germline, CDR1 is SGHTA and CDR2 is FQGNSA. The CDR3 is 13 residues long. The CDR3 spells CASSRRELETQYF. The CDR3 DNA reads TGTGCCAGCAGCAGACGGGAGTTAGAGACCCAGTACTTC.

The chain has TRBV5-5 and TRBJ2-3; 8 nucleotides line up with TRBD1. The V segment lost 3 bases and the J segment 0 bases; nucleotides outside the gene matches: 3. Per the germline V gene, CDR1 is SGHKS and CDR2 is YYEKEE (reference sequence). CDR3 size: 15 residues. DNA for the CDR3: TGTGCCAGCAGCTCCCGGGACAGGAGCACAGATACGCAGTATTTT. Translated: CASSSRDRSTDTQYF.

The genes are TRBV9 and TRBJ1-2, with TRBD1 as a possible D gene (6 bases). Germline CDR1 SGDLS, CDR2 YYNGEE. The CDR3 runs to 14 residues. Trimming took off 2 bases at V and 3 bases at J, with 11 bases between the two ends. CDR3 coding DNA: TGTGCCAGCAGCGTCGGGACATTCGACTATGGCTACACCTTC. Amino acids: CASSVGTFDYGYTF.

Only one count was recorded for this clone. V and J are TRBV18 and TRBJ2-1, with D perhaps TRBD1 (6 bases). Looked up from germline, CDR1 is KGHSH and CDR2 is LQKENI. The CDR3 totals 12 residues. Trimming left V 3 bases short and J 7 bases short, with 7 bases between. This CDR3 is CASSPGQNEQFF. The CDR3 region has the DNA TGTGCCAGCTCACCCGGACAGAATGAGCAGTTCTTC.

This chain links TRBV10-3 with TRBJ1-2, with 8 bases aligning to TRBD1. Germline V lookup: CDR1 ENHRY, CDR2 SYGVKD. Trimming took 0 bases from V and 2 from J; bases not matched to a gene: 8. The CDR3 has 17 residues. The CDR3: CAISESNRGDLNYGYTF. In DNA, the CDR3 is TGTGCCATCAGTGAGTCGAACAGGGGGGATCTAAACTATGGCTACACCTTC.